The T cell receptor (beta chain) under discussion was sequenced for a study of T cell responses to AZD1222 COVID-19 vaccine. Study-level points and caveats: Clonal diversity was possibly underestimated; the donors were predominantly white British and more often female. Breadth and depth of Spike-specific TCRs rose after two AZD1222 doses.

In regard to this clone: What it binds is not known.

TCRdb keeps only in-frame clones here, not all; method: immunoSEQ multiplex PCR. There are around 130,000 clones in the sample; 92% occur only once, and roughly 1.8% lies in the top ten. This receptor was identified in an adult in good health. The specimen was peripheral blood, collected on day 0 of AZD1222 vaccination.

The CDR3 coding sequence is TGCGCCAGCAGCCAAGGGACAGGGGCCCTCACCGGGGAGCTGTTTTTT. Its protein product is CASSQGTGALTGELFF. The chain carries TRBV4-3 and TRBJ2-2; 9 nucleotides line up with TRBD1. The CDR3 contains 16 residues. J lost 4 bases, V lost 1 base, and 4 bases had no gene match. Germline V gene lookup returns CDR1 LGHNA and CDR2 YSLEER.